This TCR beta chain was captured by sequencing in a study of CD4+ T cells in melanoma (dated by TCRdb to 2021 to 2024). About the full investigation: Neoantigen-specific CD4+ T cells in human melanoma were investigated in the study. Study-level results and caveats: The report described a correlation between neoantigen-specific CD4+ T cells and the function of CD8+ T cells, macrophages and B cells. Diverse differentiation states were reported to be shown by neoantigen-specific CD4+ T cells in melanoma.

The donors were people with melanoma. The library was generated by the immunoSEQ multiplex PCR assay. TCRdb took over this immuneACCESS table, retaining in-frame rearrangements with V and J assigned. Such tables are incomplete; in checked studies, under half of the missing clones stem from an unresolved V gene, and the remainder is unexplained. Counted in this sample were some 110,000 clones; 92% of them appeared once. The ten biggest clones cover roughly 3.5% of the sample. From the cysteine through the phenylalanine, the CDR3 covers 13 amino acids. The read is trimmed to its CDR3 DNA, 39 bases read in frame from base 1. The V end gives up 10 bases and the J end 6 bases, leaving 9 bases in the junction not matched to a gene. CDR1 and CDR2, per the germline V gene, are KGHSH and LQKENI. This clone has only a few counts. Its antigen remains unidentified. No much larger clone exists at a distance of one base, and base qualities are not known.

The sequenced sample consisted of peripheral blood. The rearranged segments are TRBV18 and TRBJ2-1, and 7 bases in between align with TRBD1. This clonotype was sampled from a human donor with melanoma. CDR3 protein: CATRWTGANEQFF. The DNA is TGTGCCACTAGATGGACAGGTGCCAATGAGCAGTTCTTC.